The clone carrying this TCR beta chain was observed a few times. Its antigen is unidentified. This specimen belongs to a study of CD8+ T cells in alopecia areata. Overall study results and limits: TCR sharing across patients was less clear than in mice, possibly HLA-related. Sequence data from scalp samples additionally include resident alphabeta T cells of normal skin. Compared with normal scalp, lesional scalp had higher clonality and more expanded CD8+ clones.

The sequencing template was cDNA reverse transcribed from extracted RNA. Data came from immunoSEQ multiplex PCR; TCRdb stores just in-frame clones and leaves some out. Of approximately 120,000 clones listed, roughly 50% are singletons. V shed 6 bases and J 5 bases; nucleotides not matched to a gene: 10. The CDR3 totals 15 residues. Germline V lookup: CDR1 MDHEN, CDR2 SYDVKM. Alopecia areata patients provided lesional scalp punch biopsies and peripheral blood, both collected for the study. The chain couples TRBV28 to TRBJ2-5, with 9 bases that match TRBD1. This clonotype was obtained from a human donor with alopecia areata. Sequences were obtained from NKG2D-low CD8+ T cells sorted from blood. CDR3 region: CASREGQGEMETQYF. The CDR3 DNA reads TGTGCCAGCAGAGAGGGACAGGGAGAGATGGAGACCCAGTACTTC.